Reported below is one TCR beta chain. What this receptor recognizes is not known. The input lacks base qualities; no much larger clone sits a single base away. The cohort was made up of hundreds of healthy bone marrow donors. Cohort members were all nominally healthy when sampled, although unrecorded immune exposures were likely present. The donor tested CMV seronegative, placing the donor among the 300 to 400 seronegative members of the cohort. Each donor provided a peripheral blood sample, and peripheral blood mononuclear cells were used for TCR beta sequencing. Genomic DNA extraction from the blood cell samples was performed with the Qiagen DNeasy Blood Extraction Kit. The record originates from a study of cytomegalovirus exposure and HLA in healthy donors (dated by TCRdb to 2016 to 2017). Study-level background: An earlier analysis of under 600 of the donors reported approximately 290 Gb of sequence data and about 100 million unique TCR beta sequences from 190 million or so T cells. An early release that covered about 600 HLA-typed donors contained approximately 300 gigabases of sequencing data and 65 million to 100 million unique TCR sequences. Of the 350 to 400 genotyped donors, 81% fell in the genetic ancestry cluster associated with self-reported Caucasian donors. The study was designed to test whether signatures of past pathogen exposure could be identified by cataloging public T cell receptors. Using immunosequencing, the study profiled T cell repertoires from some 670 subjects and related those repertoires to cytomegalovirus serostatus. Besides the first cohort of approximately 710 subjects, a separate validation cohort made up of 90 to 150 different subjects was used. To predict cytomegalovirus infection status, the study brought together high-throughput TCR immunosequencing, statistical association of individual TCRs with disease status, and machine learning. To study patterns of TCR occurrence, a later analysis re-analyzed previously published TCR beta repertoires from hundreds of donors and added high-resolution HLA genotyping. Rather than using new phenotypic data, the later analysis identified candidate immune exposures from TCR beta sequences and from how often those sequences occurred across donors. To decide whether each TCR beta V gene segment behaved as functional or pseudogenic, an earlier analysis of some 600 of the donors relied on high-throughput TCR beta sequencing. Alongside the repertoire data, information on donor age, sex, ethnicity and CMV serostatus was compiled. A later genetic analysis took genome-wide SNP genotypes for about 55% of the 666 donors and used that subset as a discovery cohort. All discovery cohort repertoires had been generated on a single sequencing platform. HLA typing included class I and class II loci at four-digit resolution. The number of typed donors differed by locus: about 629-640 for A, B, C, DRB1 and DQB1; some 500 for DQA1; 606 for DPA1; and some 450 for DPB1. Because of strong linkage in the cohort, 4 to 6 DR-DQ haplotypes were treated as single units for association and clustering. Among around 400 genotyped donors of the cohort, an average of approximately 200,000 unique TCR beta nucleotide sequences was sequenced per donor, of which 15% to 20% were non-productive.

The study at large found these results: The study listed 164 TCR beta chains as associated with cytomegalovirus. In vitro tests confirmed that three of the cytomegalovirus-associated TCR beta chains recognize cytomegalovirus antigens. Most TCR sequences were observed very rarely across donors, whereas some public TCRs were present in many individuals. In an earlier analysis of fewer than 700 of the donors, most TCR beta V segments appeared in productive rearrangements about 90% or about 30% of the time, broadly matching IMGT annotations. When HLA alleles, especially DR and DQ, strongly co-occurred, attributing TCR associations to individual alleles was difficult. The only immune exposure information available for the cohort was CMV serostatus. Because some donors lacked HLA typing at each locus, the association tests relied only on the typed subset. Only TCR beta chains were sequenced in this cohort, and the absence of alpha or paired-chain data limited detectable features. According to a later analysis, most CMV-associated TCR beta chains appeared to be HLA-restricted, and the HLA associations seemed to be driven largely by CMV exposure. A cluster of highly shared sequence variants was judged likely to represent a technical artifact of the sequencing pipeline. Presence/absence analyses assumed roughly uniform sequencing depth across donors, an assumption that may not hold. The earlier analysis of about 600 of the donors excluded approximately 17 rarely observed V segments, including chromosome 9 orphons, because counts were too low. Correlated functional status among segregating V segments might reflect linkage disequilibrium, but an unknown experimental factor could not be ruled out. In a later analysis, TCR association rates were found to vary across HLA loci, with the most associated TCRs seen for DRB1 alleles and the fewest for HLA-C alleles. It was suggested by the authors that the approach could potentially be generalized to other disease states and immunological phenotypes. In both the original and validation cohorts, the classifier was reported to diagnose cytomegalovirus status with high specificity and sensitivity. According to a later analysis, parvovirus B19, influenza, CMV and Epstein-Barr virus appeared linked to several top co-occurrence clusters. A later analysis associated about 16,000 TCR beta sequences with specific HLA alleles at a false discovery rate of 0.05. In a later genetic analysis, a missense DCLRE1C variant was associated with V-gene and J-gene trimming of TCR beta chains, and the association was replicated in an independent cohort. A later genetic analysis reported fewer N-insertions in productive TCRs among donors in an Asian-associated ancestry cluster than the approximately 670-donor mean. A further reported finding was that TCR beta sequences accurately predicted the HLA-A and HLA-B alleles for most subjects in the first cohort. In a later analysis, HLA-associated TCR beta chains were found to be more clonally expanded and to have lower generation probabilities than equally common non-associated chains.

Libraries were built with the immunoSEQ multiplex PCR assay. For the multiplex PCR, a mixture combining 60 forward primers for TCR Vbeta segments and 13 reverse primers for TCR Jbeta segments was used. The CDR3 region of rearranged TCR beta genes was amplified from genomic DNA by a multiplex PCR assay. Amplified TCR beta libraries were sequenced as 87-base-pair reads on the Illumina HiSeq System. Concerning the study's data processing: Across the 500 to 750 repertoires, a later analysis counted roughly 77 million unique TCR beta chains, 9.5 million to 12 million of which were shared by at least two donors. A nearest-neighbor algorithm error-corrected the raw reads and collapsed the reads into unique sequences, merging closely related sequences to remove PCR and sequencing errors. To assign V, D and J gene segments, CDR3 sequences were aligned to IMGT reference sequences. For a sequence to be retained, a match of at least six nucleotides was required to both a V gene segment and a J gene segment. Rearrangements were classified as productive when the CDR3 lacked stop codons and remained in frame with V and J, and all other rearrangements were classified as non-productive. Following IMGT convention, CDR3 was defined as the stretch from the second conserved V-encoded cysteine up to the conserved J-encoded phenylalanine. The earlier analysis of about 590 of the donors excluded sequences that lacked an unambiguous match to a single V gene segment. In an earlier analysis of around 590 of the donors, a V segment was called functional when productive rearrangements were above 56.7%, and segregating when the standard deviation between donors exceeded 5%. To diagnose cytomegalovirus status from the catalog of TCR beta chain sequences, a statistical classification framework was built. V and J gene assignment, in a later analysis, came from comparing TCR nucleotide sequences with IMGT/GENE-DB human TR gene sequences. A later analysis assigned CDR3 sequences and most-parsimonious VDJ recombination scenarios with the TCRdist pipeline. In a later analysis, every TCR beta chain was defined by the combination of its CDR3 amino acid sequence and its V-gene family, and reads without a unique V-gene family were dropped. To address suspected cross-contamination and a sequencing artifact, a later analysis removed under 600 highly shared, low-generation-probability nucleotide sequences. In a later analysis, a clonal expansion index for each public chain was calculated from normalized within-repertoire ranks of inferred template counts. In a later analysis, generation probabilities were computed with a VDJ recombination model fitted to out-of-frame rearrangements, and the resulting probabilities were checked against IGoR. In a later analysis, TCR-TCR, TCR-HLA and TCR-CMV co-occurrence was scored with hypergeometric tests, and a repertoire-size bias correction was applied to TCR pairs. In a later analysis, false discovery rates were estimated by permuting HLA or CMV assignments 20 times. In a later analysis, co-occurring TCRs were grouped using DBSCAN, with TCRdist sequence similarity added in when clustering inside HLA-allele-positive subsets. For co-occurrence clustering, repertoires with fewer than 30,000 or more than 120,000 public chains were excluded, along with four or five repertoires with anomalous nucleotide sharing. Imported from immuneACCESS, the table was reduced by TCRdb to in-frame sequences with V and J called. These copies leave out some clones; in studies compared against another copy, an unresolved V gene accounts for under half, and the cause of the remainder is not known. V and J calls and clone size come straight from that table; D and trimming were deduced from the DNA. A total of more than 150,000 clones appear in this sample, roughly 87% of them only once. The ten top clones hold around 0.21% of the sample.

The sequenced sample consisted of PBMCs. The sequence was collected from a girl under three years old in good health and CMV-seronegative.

This receptor has the CDR3 CASSLGDRAGTGELFF. The DNA reads as follows: TGCGCCAGCAGCTTGGGGGACAGGGCGGGCACCGGGGAGCTGTTTTTT. The rearranged segments are TRBV5-1 and TRBJ2-2; 9 of the junction bases match TRBD1. The CDR3 spans 16 residues, from the cysteine through the phenylalanine. Just CDR3 DNA is preserved here, 48 bases in frame from base 1. The V end gives up 0 bases and the J end 4 bases, leaving 4 bases in the junction not matched to a gene. Sequences SGHRS (CDR1) and YFSETQ (CDR2) are obtained from the germline V gene.